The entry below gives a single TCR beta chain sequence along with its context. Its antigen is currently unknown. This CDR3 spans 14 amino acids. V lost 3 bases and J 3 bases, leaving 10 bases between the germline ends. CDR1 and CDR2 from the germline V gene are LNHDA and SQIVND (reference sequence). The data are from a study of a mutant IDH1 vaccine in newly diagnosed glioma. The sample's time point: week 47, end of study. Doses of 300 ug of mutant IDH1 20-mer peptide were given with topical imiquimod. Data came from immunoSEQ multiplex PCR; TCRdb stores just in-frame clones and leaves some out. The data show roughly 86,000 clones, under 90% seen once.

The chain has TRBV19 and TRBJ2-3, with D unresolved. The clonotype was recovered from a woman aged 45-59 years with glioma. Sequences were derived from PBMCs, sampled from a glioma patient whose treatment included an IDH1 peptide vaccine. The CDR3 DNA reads TGTGCCAGTAGTATTCGGGCCCAGACAGATACGCAGTATTTT. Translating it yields CASSIRAQTDTQYF.